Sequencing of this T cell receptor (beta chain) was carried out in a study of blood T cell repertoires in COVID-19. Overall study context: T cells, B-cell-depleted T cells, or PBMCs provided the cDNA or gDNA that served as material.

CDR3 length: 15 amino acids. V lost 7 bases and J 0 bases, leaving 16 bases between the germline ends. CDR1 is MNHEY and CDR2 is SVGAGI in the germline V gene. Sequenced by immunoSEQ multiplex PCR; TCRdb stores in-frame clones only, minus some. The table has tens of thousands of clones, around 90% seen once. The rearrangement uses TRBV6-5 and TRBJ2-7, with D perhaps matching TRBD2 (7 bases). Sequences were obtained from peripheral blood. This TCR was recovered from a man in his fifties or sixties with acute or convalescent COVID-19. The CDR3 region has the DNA TGTGCCAGCACCCGAGGGGGGGGGAGCTCCTACGAGCAGTACTTC. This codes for CASTRGGGSSYEQYF.